A selection of T cell receptor beta chains follows, all from one sample in a study of Ad26.COV2.S vaccination and SARS-CoV-2 variants. Libraries were prepared by immunoSEQ multiplex PCR; TCRdb keeps only in-frame clonotypes and omits some of them. The repertoire has about 680,000 clones, more than 70% of them found once; the top ten carry over 1.3%. This specimen consisted of peripheral blood, obtained in a trial of Ad26.COV2.S vaccine versus placebo. These receptors were obtained from a person between 18 and 59 years old who received the Ad26.COV2.S COVID-19 vaccine or a placebo. CDR3s include the opening cysteine and the closing phenylalanine or tryptophan. The D gene is left open where the match is weak. The size entry is marked missing in some rows and otherwise reads once, few, many or a size class.

size,J,V,D,CDR3,DNA
once,TRBJ1-1,TRBV27,TRBD1,CASSWDRGHTEAFF,TGTGCCAGCAGTTGGGACAGGGGGCACACTGAAGCTTTCTTT
.,TRBJ1-1,TRBV11-2,.,CASSLDVGRAEAFF,TGTGCCAGCAGCTTAGATGTGGGCCGGGCCGAAGCTTTCTTT
.,TRBJ2-3,TRBV27,.,CASKSLGTDTQYF,TGTGCCAGTAAGTCCCTAGGCACAGATACGCAGTATTTT
.,TRBJ2-7,TRBV6-5,TRBD1,CASSYGQGRNDEQYF,TGTGCCAGCAGTTACGGACAGGGGAGGAATGACGAGCAGTACTTC
.,TRBJ1-1,TRBV19,.,CASSIAAYEAFF,TGTGCCAGTAGTATAGCTGCGTATGAAGCTTTCTTT
.,TRBJ2-1,TRBV6-5,TRBD2,CASSYQGLAGGREQFF,TGTGCCAGCAGTTACCAGGGGCTAGCGGGAGGTCGAGAGCAGTTCTTC
.,TRBJ2-6,TRBV30,.,CAWGGAGANSGANVLTF,TGTGCCTGGGGCGGGGCAGGGGCTAACTCTGGGGCCAACGTCCTGACTTTC
.,TRBJ2-1,TRBV7-2,.,CASSLVGTNNEQFF,TGTGCCAGCAGCTTAGTCGGGACCAACAATGAGCAGTTCTTC
once,TRBJ2-2,TRBV7-2,TRBD2,CASSLVSGGAGELFF,TGTGCCAGCAGCTTAGTATCGGGGGGAGCCGGGGAGCTGTTTTTT
.,TRBJ1-4,TRBV25-1,TRBD1,CASRDSRYLNEKLFF,TGTGCCTCCCGGGACAGCCGTTACCTTAATGAAAAACTGTTTTTT
.,TRBJ2-3,TRBV6-6,TRBD2,CATWRRGGRVDTQYF,TGTGCCACCTGGCGGCGGGGGGGCCGGGTAGATACGCAGTATTTT
few,TRBJ2-3,TRBV12-3/TRBV12-4,.,CASTVGLKGQYF,TGTGCCAGCACCGTAGGTCTCAAAGGGCAGTATTTT
.,TRBJ1-3,TRBV4-3,.,CASSQDRPPVRSGNTIYF,TGCGCCAGCAGCCAAGATAGGCCTCCGGTCCGCTCTGGAAACACCATATATTTT
.,TRBJ2-7,TRBV9,.,CASSVAPTDYEQYF,TGTGCCAGCAGCGTAGCCCCCACAGATTACGAGCAGTACTTC
.,TRBJ2-1,TRBV3-1/TRBV3-2,.,CASSLGRVRGNEQFF,TGTGCCAGCAGCCTCGGACGGGTCAGAGGCAATGAGCAGTTCTTC
.,TRBJ2-7,TRBV27,.,CASSLGKVGSGSYEQYF,TGTGCCAGCAGTTTAGGGAAGGTAGGGTCGGGATCCTACGAGCAGTACTTC
once,TRBJ1-4,TRBV3-1/TRBV3-2,.,CASSRQTTNEKLFF,TGTGCCAGCAGCCGACAGACAACTAATGAAAAACTGTTTTTT
few,TRBJ2-7,TRBV6-5,.,CASSTRAGRSHEQYF,TGTGCCAGCAGCACGAGGGCAGGGCGATCCCACGAGCAGTACTTC
.,TRBJ1-5,TRBV19,TRBD1,CASSIGDRGYSNQPQHF,TGTGCCAGTAGTATCGGAGACAGGGGATATAGCAATCAGCCCCAGCATTTT
few,TRBJ2-2,TRBV6-2/TRBV6-3,.,CASSYDGGPWAGELFF,TGTGCCAGCAGTTACGACGGTGGACCTTGGGCGGGCGAGCTGTTTTTT
.,TRBJ1-2,TRBV15,.,CATTDGLRPRYGYTF,TGTGCCACCACCGACGGTCTACGGCCCAGGTATGGCTACACCTTC
once,TRBJ1-4,TRBV4-1,TRBD1,CASSQAPGQGNATNEKLFF,TGCGCCAGCAGCCAAGCGCCGGGACAGGGGAATGCAACTAATGAAAAACTGTTTTTT
.,TRBJ1-2,TRBV20-1,.,CSARVQDGYTF,TGCAGTGCTAGAGTGCAGGATGGCTACACCTTC
once,TRBJ2-1,TRBV3-1/TRBV3-2,.,CASSQERQVYNEQFF,TGTGCCAGCAGCCAAGAACGACAGGTCTACAATGAGCAGTTCTTC
.,TRBJ1-6,TRBV30,.,CAWTRGTFPSPLHF,TGTGCCTGGACACGGGGGACCTTCCCTTCACCCCTCCACTTT
.,TRBJ2-1,TRBV27,.,CASRLRVSNEQFF,TGTGCCAGCCGATTGCGCGTGAGTAATGAGCAGTTCTTC
.,TRBJ1-2,TRBV12-3/TRBV12-4,TRBD1,CASSLDRDYGYTF,TGTGCCAGCAGCCTGGACAGGGACTATGGCTACACCTTC
.,TRBJ2-5,TRBV19,.,CASRPDGPGTQYF,TGTGCCAGTAGGCCGGACGGTCCCGGGACCCAGTACTTC
.,TRBJ1-2,TRBV29-1,.,CSVEPTWGARGYTF,TGCAGCGTTGAACCTACCTGGGGGGCGCGGGGCTACACCTTC
.,TRBJ1-1,TRBV7-9,.,CASSLVRLGPTEAFF,TGTGCCAGCAGCTTAGTACGTCTGGGGCCTACTGAAGCTTTCTTT
.,TRBJ2-3,TRBV9,TRBD2,CASSVSAGGGTDTQYF,TGTGCCAGCAGCGTTTCTGCGGGGGGTGGCACAGATACGCAGTATTTT
.,TRBJ2-1,TRBV10-2,TRBD2,CASRLAGGSYNEQFF,TGCGCCAGCAGACTAGCGGGGGGCTCCTACAATGAGCAGTTCTTC
.,TRBJ2-7,TRBV27,.,CASSYQETHEQYF,TGTGCCAGCAGTTACCAGGAGACCCACGAGCAGTACTTC
.,TRBJ2-1,TRBV7-3,.,CASSPQGNEQFF,TGTGCCAGCAGCCCCCAGGGGAATGAGCAGTTCTTC
.,TRBJ2-2,TRBV7-3,.,CASQKGVAGELFF,TGTGCCAGCCAGAAAGGGGTAGCCGGGGAGCTGTTTTTT
.,TRBJ1-2,TRBV7-9,TRBD1,CATHRGLDGYTF,TGTGCCACACACAGGGGGCTGGATGGCTACACCTTC
.,TRBJ2-1,TRBV29-1,TRBD1,CSVRGQGNEQFF,TGCAGCGTGAGGGGACAGGGAAATGAGCAGTTCTTC
.,TRBJ2-7,TRBV6-1,.,CASSEQGYEQYF,TGTGCCAGCAGTGAACAGGGCTACGAGCAGTACTTC
few,TRBJ1-5,TRBV5-1,.,CASSWGSNQPQHF,TGCGCCAGCAGTTGGGGAAGCAATCAGCCCCAGCATTTT
.,TRBJ1-6,TRBV14,TRBD1,CASSLWRGQGRSPLHF,TGTGCCAGCAGCCTGTGGAGGGGGCAGGGGCGATCACCCCTCCACTTT
.,TRBJ1-3,TRBV5-1,TRBD1,CASSPFPGQGDRNTIYF,TGCGCCAGCAGCCCCTTTCCCGGACAGGGGGATCGAAACACCATATATTTT
.,TRBJ2-7,TRBV15,TRBD1,CATSRDRGYEQYF,TGTGCCACCAGCAGGGACAGGGGTTACGAGCAGTACTTC
once,TRBJ2-5,TRBV29-1,TRBD2,CSVWGTSGETQYF,TGCAGCGTTTGGGGGACTAGCGGAGAGACCCAGTACTTC
.,TRBJ1-6,TRBV7-9,.,CASSSTGSNSPLHF,TGTGCCAGCAGTTCCACAGGGTCGAATTCACCCCTCCACTTT
.,TRBJ1-1,TRBV6-5,.,CASSYGGEAFF,TGTGCCAGCAGTTATGGTGGGGAAGCTTTCTTT